The 11 T cell receptor beta chains below come from one sample, sequenced in a study of human CD8 memory T cell subsets. The authors made TCR beta libraries using UMI-labeled 5' RACE. TCRdb re-called the 5' RACE reads and gives one entry per CDR3 protein, without DNA. The table lists about 17,000 distinct CDR3 sequences. The sample comprised CD8+ T cells from PBMCs. The receptors shown here come from a human donor in good health.

The V call is TRBV7-7, the J call TRBJ2-3; TCRdb outputs TRBD2, but without DNA this stays unchecked. The germline gives CDR1 SSHAT, CDR2 FNYEAQ (reference sequence). The CDR3 consists of 14 residues. CDR3 loop: CASSLSGRRDTQYF.

According to its frequency, this clonotype is medium-sized. The chain employs TRBV29-1 and TRBJ2-2; TCRdb's assignment of TRBD2 cannot be checked, as there is no DNA. The CDR3 is 14 amino acids. CDR1 is SQVTM and CDR2 is ANQGSEA in the germline V gene. The CDR3 loop reads CSVPAGALSGELFF.

The chain employs TRBV6-5 and TRBJ2-7; the D gene TCRdb calls, TRBD1, cannot be checked with no DNA. The CDR3 is made up of 14 amino acids. In germline, CDR1 is MNHEY, CDR2 SVGAGI. CDR3 sequence reads: CASQGSAGAYEQYF.

The chain carries TRBV7-9 and TRBJ1-1; TCRdb proposes TRBD1, but this gene call is untestable without DNA. The CDR3 covers 15 residues. Germline V lookup: CDR1 SEHNR, CDR2 FQNEAQ (reference sequence). This CDR3 reads CASSTPGGERTEAFF.

By frequency, this clonotype registers medium-sized. The V and J genes are TRBV7-8 and TRBJ1-1. The CDR3 is made up of 18 amino acids. From germline, CDR1 is SGHVS and CDR2 FQNEAQ. This CDR3 reads CASSLTFTDSVKNTEAFF.

The chain joins TRBV2 to TRBJ2-7. This CDR3 has 15 amino acids. CDR1 and CDR2 from the germline V gene are SNHLY and FYNNEI. The CDR3 sequence is CASSEAPDLTYEQYF.

This rearrangement joins TRBV5-1 to TRBJ1-1; TCRdb gives TRBD1 as the D gene, but with no DNA this cannot be confirmed. Germline CDR1 reads SGHRS; CDR2 reads YFSETQ. The CDR3 consists of 12 residues. The chain's CDR3 is CASREGALGAFF.

This sequence joins TRBV5-6 and TRBJ2-3; TCRdb's D gene call, TRBD2, goes unchecked for lack of DNA. Germline V gives CDR1 SGHDT, CDR2 YYEEEE. The CDR3 length is 16 residues. The CDR3 is CASSPERGGLTDTQYF.

This sequence joins TRBV5-1 and TRBJ2-3. CDR1 SGHRS and CDR2 YFSETQ come from the germline V gene. The CDR3 has 14 residues. The CDR3 reads CASSLEQYTDTQYF.

Considering frequency, this clonotype is medium-sized. The chain is built from TRBV7-9 and TRBJ2-7. The CDR3 extends over 15 amino acids. Germline V gene sequence: CDR1 SEHNR, CDR2 FQNEAQ (reference sequence). The chain's CDR3 is CASSSVFDVMNEQYF.

The chain employs TRBV4-3 and TRBJ2-5; TCRdb's assignment of TRBD1 cannot be checked, as there is no DNA. Per germline, CDR1 LGHNA and CDR2 YSLEER. The CDR3 has 13 amino acids. CDR3 amino acids: CASSRGQQETQYF.